One sample yielded the 19 T cell receptor beta chains listed below, sequenced in a study of blood T cell repertoires in COVID-19. Measured with immunoSEQ multiplex PCR; TCRdb has only the in-frame clones, and not every one. The sample contains about 400,000 clones, roughly 86% of which appear only once. Sequenced material: peripheral blood. The source is a human donor in a cohort sampled during active COVID-19.

This rearrangement joins TRBV7-9 to TRBJ1-5, with D perhaps matching TRBD1 (5 bases). Germline CDR1 is SEHNR and CDR2 is FQNEAQ (reference sequence). Trimming took 1 base from V and 11 from J, leaving 18 bases between them. The CDR3 is 15 residues long. CDR3 nucleotides: TGTGCCAGCAGCTTAGGGGGCGCCTCAACGGGGGCCCAGCATTTT. Translated, it gives CASSLGGASTGAQHF.

The chain carries TRBV6-5 and TRBJ2-1; possibly TRBD1 for D (5 bases). Germline V CDR1 and CDR2: MNHEY, SVGAGI. V dropped 6 bases and J dropped 10 bases, with 19 bases sitting between them. The CDR3 is 14 residues long. CDR3 sequence: CASSANPQGQEQFF. CDR3 DNA: TGTGCCAGCAGCGCTAATCCTCAGGGTCAGGAGCAGTTCTTC.

This chain links TRBV7-3 with TRBJ2-3; TRBD1 agrees at 8 bases. Germline CDR1 is SGHTA and CDR2 is FQGTGA. This CDR3 is built from 13 residues. The trim removed 5 bases at V and 4 bases at J, leaving 2 bases unmatched. The CDR3 DNA reads TGTGCCAGCAGCGCACAGGGGGCAGATACGCAGTATTTT. Amino acids: CASSAQGADTQYF.

This clone is a singleton in its sample. V gene TRBV11-2 combines with J gene TRBJ2-7; D not resolved. Trimming left V 5 bases short and J 5 bases short, with 16 bases between. CDR3 size: 14 residues. The V gene's germline CDR1 is SGHAT and CDR2 FQNNGV. The CDR3 loop reads CASSPDPSSDEQYF. The CDR3 DNA is TGTGCCAGCAGCCCCGACCCTTCGAGCGACGAGCAGTACTTC.

This chain uses TRBV27 with TRBJ2-7; possible D gene TRBD2, 6 bases. V lost 2 bases to trimming and J lost 2 bases, with 13 bases between them. CDR3 length: 15 residues. Germline values: CDR1 MNHEY, CDR2 SMNVEV (reference sequence). The CDR3 DNA reads TGTGCCAGCAGTTTAGGCGGGGTGGTTCCCTACGAGCAGTACTTC. This gives the protein CASSLGGVVPYEQYF.

The J gene is TRBJ2-1, the V gene TRBV27; tentatively, D is TRBD1 (6 bases). Per germline, CDR1 MNHEY and CDR2 SMNVEV (reference sequence). CDR3 length equals 17 residues. V lost 8 bases and J 1 base, leaving 21 bases between the germline ends. As DNA, the CDR3 is TGTGCCAGCGGCCAAAGGGGATTCCAGGGGTCCTACAATGAGCAGTTCTTC. Residues: CASGQRGFQGSYNEQFF.

V usage is TRBV2 and J usage is TRBJ1-5; D unresolved. Trimming took 3 bases from V and 3 from J, leaving 6 bases between them. Germline CDR1 and CDR2: SNHLY and FYNNEI. This CDR3 region has 13 residues. The CDR3: CASSDSFNQPQHF. The CDR3 DNA is TGTGCCAGCAGTGACTCCTTCAATCAGCCCCAGCATTTT.

V usage is TRBV5-1 and J usage is TRBJ2-1, with D tentatively TRBD2 (5 bases). V was pared by 0 bases and J by 9 bases, with 16 bases between. The germline CDR1 and CDR2 sequences are SGHRS and YFSETQ. The CDR3 consists of 15 residues. This CDR3 reads CASSLGGAHEGEQFF. CDR3 in DNA: TGCGCCAGCAGCTTGGGAGGCGCCCATGAGGGTGAGCAGTTCTTC.

On this clone: Other DNA sequences in the same sample also yield this CDR3. V is TRBV19 and J is TRBJ1-1; 8 positions match TRBD1. In germline, CDR1 is LNHDA, CDR2 SQIVND (reference sequence). The CDR3 is 14 residues long. Losses at the gene ends were 5 bases for V and 1 base for J; bases not matched to a gene: 3. For the CDR3, the DNA is TGTGCCAGTAGTGTTACAGGGGGGAACACTGAAGCTTTCTTT. Encoded protein: CASSVTGGNTEAFF.

This chain connects TRBV11-2 to TRBJ2-5; 8 bases fit TRBD2. Per the germline V gene, CDR1 is SGHAT and CDR2 is FQNNGV. The CDR3 consists of 15 residues. V lost 5 bases to trimming and J lost 4 bases; unmatched junction nucleotides: 9. The CDR3: CASSIRGGWRETQYF. For the CDR3, the DNA is TGTGCCAGCAGCATCCGCGGGGGGTGGAGAGAGACCCAGTACTTC. The full variable domain, with the rest looked up from reference TRBV11-2 and TRBJ2-5, is EAGVAQSPRYKIIEKRQSVAFWCNPISGHATLYWYQQILGQGPKLLIQFQNNGVVDDSQLPKDRFSAERLKGVDSTLKIQPAKLEDSAVYLCASSIRGGWRETQYFGPGTRLLVL.

This clone has more than one count but fewer than ten. The chain joins TRBV30 to TRBJ1-1; D is uncertain. Germline V gives CDR1 GTSNPN, CDR2 SVGIG (reference sequence). V was pared by 1 base and J by 5 bases, with 11 bases between. This CDR3 contains 13 residues. The CDR3 is CAWSGYGGTEAFF. The CDR3 DNA sequence: TGTGCCTGGAGTGGATACGGAGGGACTGAAGCTTTCTTT.

This chain joins TRBV30 and TRBJ2-2, with a possible D match to TRBD1 (5 bases). This CDR3 comprises 14 residues. V dropped 4 bases and J dropped 1 base, with 10 bases sitting between them. Germline values: CDR1 GTSNPN, CDR2 SVGIG (reference sequence). The chain's CDR3 is CAWTGNRNTGELFF. As DNA, the CDR3 is TGTGCCTGGACAGGGAATCGGAACACCGGGGAGCTGTTTTTT. Filled out from reference TRBV30 and TRBJ2-2, the complete variable domain reads SQTIHQWPATLVQPVGSPLSLECTVEGTSNPNLYWYRQAAGRGLQLLFYSVGIGQISSEVPQNLSASRPQDRQFILSSKKLLLSDSGFYLCAWTGNRNTGELFFGEGSRLTVL.

This clone was seen a handful of times. V gene TRBV5-8 combines with J gene TRBJ2-7; D is ambiguous. Germline V gene data show CDR1 as SGHTS and CDR2 as YDEGEE. The V end lost 7 bases, the J end lost 2 bases, and 16 bases lay between the germline ends. CDR3 length equals 14 residues. DNA of the CDR3: TGTGCCAGCCCCTGGTCGCGAGCCCCCTACGAGCAGTACTTC. This gives the protein CASPWSRAPYEQYF.

The chain has TRBV19 and TRBJ2-7; possible D gene TRBD2, 5 bases. This CDR3 is 15 amino acids long. V was clipped by 4 bases and J by 1 base, with 14 bases between them. Germline V gene lookup returns CDR1 LNHDA and CDR2 SQIVND (reference sequence). The CDR3: CASSTGGFGSYEQYF. DNA of the CDR3: TGTGCCAGTAGTACAGGAGGCTTTGGGTCCTACGAGCAGTACTTC. The full variable domain, in which reference TRBV19 and TRBJ2-7 provide the parts outside the CDR3, is DGGITQSPKYLFRKEGQNVTLSCEQNLNHDAMYWYRQDPGQGLRLIYYSQIVNDFQKGDIAEGYSVSREKKESFPLTVTSAQKNPTAFYLCASSTGGFGSYEQYFGPGTRLTVT.

The CDR3 DNA reads TGTGCCAGCAGTAACCACAGGGGGAAAGAGACCCAGTACTTC. Translated: CASSNHRGKETQYF. The rearrangement links TRBV6-5 to TRBJ2-5; 8 bases fit TRBD1. Germline CDR1 and CDR2: MNHEY and SVGAGI. Trimming cost V 5 bases and J 3 bases; bases outside gene matches: 5. The CDR3 totals 14 residues.

CDR3 DNA: TGTGCCAGCTCCCCCAGGAGGGAGTATGAGCAGTTCTTC. This encodes CASSPRREYEQFF. The rearrangement uses TRBV18 and TRBJ2-1; D possibly corresponds to TRBD2 (6 bases). CDR3 size: 13 residues. V was clipped by 6 bases and J by 8 bases, with 14 bases between them. The germline gives CDR1 KGHSH, CDR2 LQKENI.

This clone appeared a few times. The gene calls are TRBV27 and TRBJ2-2; 9 bases agree with TRBD1. Germline lookup yields CDR1 MNHEY and CDR2 SMNVEV (reference sequence). The CDR3 extends over 17 amino acids. After removal of 4 bases from V and 5 bases from J, the junction contained 11 bases not matched to a gene. CDR3 region: CASSYIKQGARTGELFF. The CDR3 nucleotides are TGTGCCAGCAGTTATATTAAACAGGGGGCGAGAACCGGGGAGCTGTTTTTT.

The chain links TRBV9 to TRBJ1-4; a weak D match, TRBD1 (5 bases). With 0 bases removed from V and 8 bases from J, the gap between germline ends came to 26 bases. The CDR3 totals 19 residues. Germline V gives CDR1 SGDLS, CDR2 YYNGEE. This CDR3 reads CASSVGLGARSLLGEKLFF. CDR3 bases: TGTGCCAGCAGCGTAGGGTTAGGGGCTCGGTCCCTTCTGGGGGAAAAACTGTTTTTT.

This rearrangement joins TRBV5-6 to TRBJ1-4; D perhaps matches TRBD1 (6 bases). Trimming took off 4 bases at V and 5 bases at J, with 18 bases between the two ends. This CDR3 contains 16 residues. Germline V gene lookup returns CDR1 SGHDT and CDR2 YYEEEE. In nucleotides, the CDR3 is TGTGCCAGCAGCCCACCAACGGGGGGCCGCAATGAAAAACTGTTTTTT. The encoded protein is CASSPPTGGRNEKLFF. The complete variable domain, with remaining parts taken from reference TRBV5-6 and TRBJ1-4, reads DAGVTQSPTHLIKTRGQQVTLRCSPKSGHDTVSWYQQALGQGPQFIFQYYEEEERQRGNFPDRFSGHQFPNYSSELNVNALLLGDSALYLCASSPPTGGRNEKLFFGSGTQLSVL.